This is a list of T cell receptor beta chains from one sample in a study of T cell repertoires in cytomegalovirus infection. Their antigens remain unidentified. TCRdb itself ran the reads through MiXCR, one entry per CDR3 protein. The profile shows around 130,000 distinct CDR3 sequences, under 30% of them singletons. Sequencing was done on a sample of PBMCs, sequenced either directly or after in vitro stimulation (not recorded which). Receptors were obtained from a human donor in good health (CMV status not recorded). Some clones in this sample may be carry-over from other donors' samples. CDR3s include the opening cysteine and the closing phenylalanine or tryptophan. The D gene is left open where the match is weak. Clone size is not always given. Where it is, it says once, few, many or a class for expanded clones.

abundance: .
j_gene: TRBJ2-5
v_gene: TRBV19
len: 14
d_gene: .
CDR3aa: CASSGYSFQETQYF
CDR3nt: TGTGCCAGTAGTGGGTACAGCTTCCAAGAGACCCAGTACTTC

abundance: .
j_gene: TRBJ2-5
v_gene: TRBV4-1
len: 16
d_gene: TRBD1
CDR3aa: CASSQAGGTGQETQYF
CDR3nt: TGCGCCAGCAGCCAAGCAGGTGGGACAGGACAAGAGACCCAGTACTTC

abundance: many
j_gene: TRBJ1-1
v_gene: TRBV10-2
len: 13
d_gene: .
CDR3aa: CASESSMNTEAFF
CDR3nt: TGCGCCAGTGAATCATCCATGAACACTGAAGCTTTCTTT

abundance: .
j_gene: TRBJ1-3
v_gene: TRBV5-6
len: 14
d_gene: .
CDR3aa: CASSLGPIGNTIYF
CDR3nt: TGTGCCAGCAGCTTGGGACCGATCGGAAACACCATATATTTT

abundance: few
j_gene: TRBJ1-5
v_gene: TRBV19
len: 12
d_gene: .
CDR3aa: CASSPRGQPQHF
CDR3nt: TGTGCCAGTAGTCCTAGAGGTCAGCCCCAGCATTTT

abundance: .
j_gene: TRBJ2-7
v_gene: TRBV4-3
len: 16
d_gene: TRBD2
CDR3aa: CASSRGLAGASYEQYF
CDR3nt: TGCGCCAGCAGCCGCGGACTAGCGGGTGCCTCCTACGAGCAGTACTTC

abundance: .
j_gene: TRBJ1-2
v_gene: TRBV19
len: 15
d_gene: TRBD1
CDR3aa: CASSQNPGQGKGYTF
CDR3nt: TGTGCCAGTAGTCAGAATCCGGGACAGGGGAAAGGCTACACCTTC

abundance: many
j_gene: TRBJ2-3
v_gene: TRBV6-1
len: 16
d_gene: TRBD2
CDR3aa: CASRGLLAGGTDTQYF
CDR3nt: TGTGCCAGCAGGGGGCTACTAGCGGGGGGCACAGATACGCAGTATTTT

abundance: .
j_gene: TRBJ2-1
v_gene: TRBV19
len: 13
d_gene: .
CDR3aa: CASSSQLYNEQFF
CDR3nt: TGTGCCAGTAGTAGTCAGCTCTACAATGAGCAGTTCTTC

abundance: many
j_gene: TRBJ1-2
v_gene: TRBV12-3/TRBV12-4
len: 14
d_gene: .
CDR3aa: CASSAGMELYGYTF
CDR3nt: TGTGCCAGCAGTGCGGGGATGGAGCTCTATGGCTACACCTTC

abundance: few
j_gene: TRBJ2-1
v_gene: TRBV7-8
len: 16
d_gene: TRBD2
CDR3aa: CASSPRLAGEWNEQFF
CDR3nt: TGTGCCAGCAGCCCCCGACTAGCGGGAGAATGGAATGAGCAGTTCTTC

abundance: many
j_gene: TRBJ1-2
v_gene: TRBV12-3/TRBV12-4
len: 12
d_gene: .
CDR3aa: CASSPSSYGYTF
CDR3nt: TGTGCCAGCAGTCCATCTTCCTATGGCTACACCTTC

abundance: few
j_gene: TRBJ2-5
v_gene: TRBV7-4
len: 15
d_gene: TRBD1
CDR3aa: CASSPGQAYQETQYF
CDR3nt: TGTGCCAGCAGCCCTGGACAGGCGTACCAAGAGACCCAGTACTTC

abundance: .
j_gene: TRBJ1-1
v_gene: TRBV28
len: 16
d_gene: TRBD1
CDR3aa: CASISPTGAPNTEAFF
CDR3nt: TGTGCCAGCATCTCCCCCACAGGGGCCCCGAACACTGAAGCTTTCTTT

abundance: many
j_gene: TRBJ2-7
v_gene: TRBV12-3/TRBV12-4
len: 13
d_gene: .
CDR3aa: CASNLVGVYEQYF
CDR3nt: TGTGCCAGCAACCTTGTGGGTGTTTACGAGCAGTACTTC

abundance: .
j_gene: TRBJ2-7
v_gene: TRBV20-1
len: 14
d_gene: TRBD1
CDR3aa: CSARSPGQGGEQYF
CDR3nt: TGCAGTGCGAGAAGCCCGGGACAGGGGGGCGAGCAGTACTTC

abundance: few
j_gene: TRBJ1-1
v_gene: TRBV7-9
len: 15
d_gene: .
CDR3aa: CASSLAQGGNTEAFF
CDR3nt: TGTGCCAGCAGCTTAGCACAGGGTGGTAACACTGAAGCTTTCTTT

abundance: few
j_gene: TRBJ2-6
v_gene: TRBV6-1
len: 15
d_gene: .
CDR3aa: CASSDLGTGANVLTF
CDR3nt: TGTGCCAGCAGTGACCTGGGGACTGGGGCCAACGTCCTGACTTTC

abundance: .
j_gene: TRBJ2-7
v_gene: TRBV7-2
len: 17
d_gene: TRBD2
CDR3aa: CASSSGLAGGPTYEQYF
CDR3nt: TGTGCCAGCAGCTCCGGACTAGCGGGAGGGCCCACCTACGAGCAGTACTTC

abundance: .
j_gene: TRBJ2-1
v_gene: TRBV5-1
len: 17
d_gene: TRBD2
CDR3aa: CASSWTSGRAGYNEQFF
CDR3nt: TGCGCCAGCAGCTGGACTAGCGGGAGGGCGGGCTACAATGAGCAGTTCTTC

abundance: .
j_gene: TRBJ2-1
v_gene: TRBV19
len: 22
d_gene: .
CDR3aa: CASIAGQGGVGSGQSSYNEQFF
CDR3nt: TGTGCCAGTATAGCGGGACAGGGAGGGGTTGGTAGCGGGCAAAGCTCCTACAATGAGCAGTTCTTC

abundance: .
j_gene: TRBJ2-7
v_gene: TRBV7-9
len: 14
d_gene: TRBD1
CDR3aa: CASSSRTGYYEQYF
CDR3nt: TGTGCCAGCAGCTCTCGGACAGGGTACTACGAGCAGTACTTC

abundance: .
j_gene: TRBJ2-1
v_gene: TRBV19
len: 17
d_gene: .
CDR3aa: CASSQRGQFIGHNEQFF
CDR3nt: TGTGCCAGTAGTCAGAGAGGACAGTTCATAGGGCACAATGAGCAGTTCTTC

abundance: many
j_gene: TRBJ1-2
v_gene: TRBV28
len: 14
d_gene: .
CDR3aa: CASSAPSGTHGYTF
CDR3nt: TGTGCCAGCAGTGCCCCGTCAGGGACCCATGGCTACACCTTC

abundance: .
j_gene: TRBJ2-1
v_gene: TRBV11-3
len: 18
d_gene: TRBD2
CDR3aa: CASSLDQSGSASYNEQFF
CDR3nt: TGTGCCAGCAGCTTAGATCAAAGCGGGAGTGCGTCCTACAATGAGCAGTTCTTC

abundance: few
j_gene: TRBJ2-1
v_gene: TRBV19
len: 15
d_gene: TRBD1
CDR3aa: CASSKGQGAYNEQFF
CDR3nt: TGTGCCAGTAGCAAAGGACAGGGGGCCTACAATGAGCAGTTCTTC

abundance: .
j_gene: TRBJ2-3
v_gene: TRBV11-2
len: 15
d_gene: .
CDR3aa: CASSLVSAQTDTQYF
CDR3nt: TGTGCCAGCAGCTTAGTGTCGGCCCAAACAGATACGCAGTATTTT

abundance: few
j_gene: TRBJ2-5
v_gene: TRBV25-1
len: 13
d_gene: .
CDR3aa: CASSGRAFETQYF
CDR3nt: TGTGCCAGCAGTGGAAGAGCCTTCGAGACCCAGTACTTC

abundance: few
j_gene: TRBJ2-1
v_gene: TRBV10-3
len: 16
d_gene: .
CDR3aa: CAISDSAGPGNNEQFF
CDR3nt: TGTGCCATCAGTGATTCGGCTGGTCCAGGTAACAATGAGCAGTTCTTC

abundance: .
j_gene: TRBJ2-3
v_gene: TRBV6-4
len: 15
d_gene: TRBD1
CDR3aa: CASSDSEGAADTQYF
CDR3nt: TGTGCCAGCAGTGACTCAGAGGGGGCCGCAGATACGCAGTATTTT

abundance: many
j_gene: TRBJ2-7
v_gene: TRBV7-2
len: 15
d_gene: .
CDR3aa: CASSFFSGISYEQYF
CDR3nt: TGTGCCAGCAGCTTTTTCTCGGGGATCTCCTACGAGCAGTACTTC

abundance: many
j_gene: TRBJ1-4
v_gene: TRBV4-1
len: 14
d_gene: .
CDR3aa: CASSQDREDEKLFF
CDR3nt: TGCGCCAGCAGCCAAGACAGGGAGGATGAAAAACTGTTTTTT

abundance: few
j_gene: TRBJ1-1
v_gene: TRBV20-1
len: 14
d_gene: TRBD1
CDR3aa: CSARDLGQGAKAFF
CDR3nt: TGCAGTGCTAGAGATCTAGGACAGGGGGCAAAAGCTTTCTTT

abundance: many
j_gene: TRBJ2-1
v_gene: TRBV7-6
len: 16
d_gene: .
CDR3aa: CASSRSLGGGYNEQFF
CDR3nt: TGTGCCAGCAGCCGGAGTTTAGGGGGAGGCTACAATGAGCAGTTCTTC

abundance: few
j_gene: TRBJ2-3
v_gene: TRBV28
len: 16
d_gene: TRBD2
CDR3aa: CASPKGRDRWADTQYF
CDR3nt: TGTGCCAGCCCTAAGGGGAGGGATAGGTGGGCAGATACGCAGTATTTT

abundance: .
j_gene: TRBJ2-5
v_gene: TRBV7-2
len: 15
d_gene: .
CDR3aa: CASSLGIGQSETQYF
CDR3nt: TGTGCCAGCAGCTTAGGCATAGGACAGTCGGAGACCCAGTACTTC

abundance: .
j_gene: TRBJ2-1
v_gene: TRBV19
len: 15
d_gene: .
CDR3aa: CASSIRVADYNEQFF
CDR3nt: TGTGCCAGTAGTATCAGGGTCGCGGACTACAATGAGCAGTTCTTC

abundance: few
j_gene: TRBJ1-1
v_gene: TRBV6-2/TRBV6-3
len: 16
d_gene: TRBD1
CDR3aa: CASSFRAGTGHTEAFF
CDR3nt: TGTGCCAGCAGCTTTCGTGCCGGGACAGGGCACACTGAAGCTTTCTTT

abundance: many
j_gene: TRBJ2-3
v_gene: TRBV7-8
len: 13
d_gene: .
CDR3aa: CASSSDYTDTQYF
CDR3nt: TGTGCCAGCAGCTCAGACTATACAGATACGCAGTATTTT

abundance: .
j_gene: TRBJ2-7
v_gene: TRBV6-2/TRBV6-3
len: 13
d_gene: .
CDR3aa: CASRVGASYEQYF
CDR3nt: TGTGCCAGCAGAGTAGGGGCATCCTACGAGCAGTACTTC

abundance: many
j_gene: TRBJ2-1
v_gene: TRBV19
len: 13
d_gene: .
CDR3aa: CASRPSVHNEQFF
CDR3nt: TGTGCCAGTAGGCCAAGCGTACACAATGAGCAGTTCTTC

abundance: .
j_gene: TRBJ1-1
v_gene: TRBV20-1
len: 15
d_gene: .
CDR3aa: CSAKGMDSRDTEAFF
CDR3nt: TGCAGTGCTAAGGGAATGGACAGCCGAGACACTGAAGCTTTCTTT

abundance: many
j_gene: TRBJ2-2
v_gene: TRBV6-1
len: 14
d_gene: .
CDR3aa: CASRPPLSTGELFF
CDR3nt: TGTGCCAGCAGACCACCACTGTCCACCGGGGAGCTGTTTTTT

abundance: .
j_gene: TRBJ2-1
v_gene: TRBV19
len: 15
d_gene: .
CDR3aa: CASSNPGARSYEQFF
CDR3nt: TGTGCCAGTAGTAACCCGGGAGCTCGAAGCTATGAGCAGTTCTTC

abundance: .
j_gene: TRBJ1-2
v_gene: TRBV7-2
len: 14
d_gene: TRBD1
CDR3aa: CASSQRTGGRGYTF
CDR3nt: TGTGCCAGCAGCCAACGGACAGGGGGCCGTGGCTACACCTTC

abundance: few
j_gene: TRBJ2-7
v_gene: TRBV6-6
len: 12
d_gene: .
CDR3aa: CASSYGEDEQYF
CDR3nt: TGTGCCAGCAGTTACGGGGAGGACGAGCAGTACTTC

abundance: many
j_gene: TRBJ1-6
v_gene: TRBV12-3/TRBV12-4
len: 16
d_gene: .
CDR3aa: CASSLGGTGTGSPLHF
CDR3nt: TGTGCCAGCAGTTTAGGGGGGACTGGGACTGGTTCACCCCTCCACTTT

abundance: few
j_gene: TRBJ1-2
v_gene: TRBV7-2
len: 13
d_gene: .
CDR3aa: CASSSGLGAGYTF
CDR3nt: TGTGCCAGCAGTTCCGGGCTGGGGGCGGGCTACACCTTC

abundance: many
j_gene: TRBJ1-1
v_gene: TRBV6-2/TRBV6-3
len: 13
d_gene: .
CDR3aa: CASIFLYNTEAFF
CDR3nt: TGTGCCAGCATCTTCCTATACAACACTGAAGCTTTCTTT

abundance: .
j_gene: TRBJ2-1
v_gene: TRBV2
len: 13
d_gene: .
CDR3aa: CASARDMYNEQFF
CDR3nt: TGTGCCAGCGCCCGGGACATGTACAATGAGCAGTTCTTC

abundance: .
j_gene: TRBJ2-7
v_gene: TRBV20-1
len: 13
d_gene: .
CDR3aa: CSARESYSYEQYF
CDR3nt: TGCAGTGCTAGAGAATCCTACTCCTACGAGCAGTACTTC

abundance: .
j_gene: TRBJ1-1
v_gene: TRBV25-1
len: 14
d_gene: .
CDR3aa: CASSGPGRNAEAFF
CDR3nt: TGTGCCAGCAGTGGACCTGGGAGAAACGCTGAAGCTTTCTTT

abundance: .
j_gene: TRBJ2-1
v_gene: TRBV6-4
len: 18
d_gene: TRBD2
CDR3aa: CASSPGLAGGGTYNEQFF
CDR3nt: TGTGCCAGCAGCCCGGGGCTAGCGGGGGGAGGCACCTACAATGAGCAGTTCTTC

abundance: few
j_gene: TRBJ1-3
v_gene: TRBV7-2
len: 17
d_gene: TRBD1
CDR3aa: CASSSLGIQGIGNTIYF
CDR3nt: TGTGCCAGCAGCTCATTAGGCATACAGGGGATTGGAAACACCATATATTTT